Each of the 21 T cell receptor beta chains below was sequenced from the same sample in a study of blood T cell repertoires in COVID-19. The data were produced by immunoSEQ multiplex PCR, yet TCRdb's version contains in-frame clones alone and is incomplete. The sample carries some 330,000 clones, over 85% recorded once. Input material: peripheral blood. The receptor source for this set is a woman aged 30 to 39 with COVID-19, enrolled during active disease.

This clone was observed a single time. The chain recombines TRBV11-2 with TRBJ2-7; D is uncertain. The CDR3 has 13 amino acids. The V and J ends lost 0 bases and 6 bases respectively, with 9 bases between them. Per germline, CDR1 SGHAT and CDR2 FQNNGV. The CDR3 protein is CASSLEHPSEQYV. CDR3 coding DNA: TGTGCCAGCAGCTTAGAACACCCTTCCGAGCAGTACGTC.

V and J are TRBV3-1 (or the pseudogene TRBV3-2) and TRBJ2-3; 9 bases align to TRBD2. V dropped 1 base and J dropped 4; count of bases not matched to a gene: 9. Germline V gene data show CDR1 as LGHDT and CDR2 as YNNKEL (reference sequence). The CDR3 sequence is 17 residues long. CDR3 sequence: CASSQGRGGGAPDTQYF. CDR3 coding DNA: TGTGCCAGCAGCCAAGGTCGAGGCGGGGGGGCGCCAGATACGCAGTATTTT.

This clone was picked up one time. The J gene is TRBJ2-5, the V gene TRBV2; 10 nucleotides agree with TRBD1. CDR1 SNHLY and CDR2 FYNNEI come from the germline V gene. The V segment lost 6 bases and the J segment 4 bases; nucleotides outside the gene matches: 11. The CDR3 runs 16 residues. In nucleotides, the CDR3 is TGTGCCAGCAGCCTATTACCGGGACAGGGGAGAGAGACCCAGTACTTC. This codes for CASSLLPGQGRETQYF.

This chain joins TRBV11-2 and TRBJ1-2; D is unresolved. Trimming left V 3 bases short and J 6 bases short, with 11 bases between. The CDR3 loop spans 13 amino acids. Germline CDR1 is SGHAT and CDR2 is FQNNGV. The CDR3 bases are TGTGCCAGCAGCTTTAATCGAAGAGATGGCTACACCTTC. Translated, it gives CASSFNRRDGYTF.

The genes are TRBV7-9 and TRBJ1-4, with D perhaps matching TRBD1 (6 bases). In germline, CDR1 is SEHNR, CDR2 FQNEAQ (reference sequence). Trimming pared 5 bases from V and 10 bases from J, leaving 17 bases between. CDR3 length: 14 residues. CDR3 coding DNA: TGTGCCAGCAGCCCTCGTTCAGGGGACGGAAAACTGTTTTTT. This sequence encodes CASSPRSGDGKLFF.

This clone was observed a handful of times. This chain uses TRBV6-2 or TRBV6-3 with TRBJ2-1, with D maybe TRBD2 (5 bases). Trimming removed 2 bases at V and 6 bases at J, with 11 bases between. This CDR3 has 14 residues. Germline values: CDR1 MNHEY, CDR2 SVGEGT. The CDR3 reads CASSYQDGGNEQFF. Here the CDR3 DNA reads TGTGCCAGCAGTTACCAGGACGGAGGCAATGAGCAGTTCTTC.

J is TRBJ2-5 and V is TRBV6-5; 11 bases align to TRBD2. Germline values: CDR1 MNHEY, CDR2 SVGAGI. CDR3 length equals 15 residues. The V gene end was trimmed by 6 bases and the J gene end by 4 bases; junction bases not matched to a gene: 7. Here the CDR3 reads CASSYSGGARETQYF. The DNA for the CDR3 is TGTGCCAGCAGCTATAGCGGGGGGGCCCGAGAGACCCAGTACTTC.

This chain joins TRBV7-9 and TRBJ1-2; TRBD1 agrees at 8 bases. Germline V gene lookup returns CDR1 SEHNR and CDR2 FQNEAQ (reference sequence). J lost 7 bases, V lost 4 bases, and 5 bases had no gene match. This CDR3 has 13 residues. This CDR3 is CASSYQGARGYTF. CDR3 in DNA: TGTGCCAGCAGCTACCAGGGGGCTCGTGGCTACACCTTC.

This rearrangement joins TRBV5-1 to TRBJ1-4; D is undetermined. The germline V gene encodes CDR1 SGHRS and CDR2 YFSETQ. V lost 4 bases and J 0 bases, leaving 13 bases between the germline ends. The CDR3 extends over 16 amino acids. The CDR3 loop is CASSPRAGTTNEKLFF. The CDR3 region has the DNA TGCGCCAGCAGCCCCCGCGCCGGGACAACTAATGAAAAACTGTTTTTT.

This chain links TRBV4-1 with TRBJ1-5; D ambiguous. The V gene lost 7 bases and the J gene lost 4 bases, with 17 bases spanning the gap. The length of the CDR3 is 15 residues. CDR1 and CDR2 from the germline V gene are MGHRA and YSYEKL. The CDR3 DNA follows: TGCGCCAGCAAAAAATGGGTCGGGGTTAATCAGCCCCAGCATTTT. This encodes CASKKWVGVNQPQHF.

This chain connects TRBV3-1 (or the pseudogene TRBV3-2) to TRBJ2-6, with no clear D. Germline V lookup: CDR1 LGHDT, CDR2 YNNKEL (reference sequence). Between the trimmed V and J ends, which lost 4 bases and 1 base, there was a span of 23 bases. There are 20 residues in the CDR3. The CDR3 loop is CASSPNSAGPTTSGANVLTF. The CDR3 nucleotides are TGTGCCAGCAGCCCGAATTCGGCAGGCCCAACCACATCTGGGGCCAACGTCCTGACTTTC.

The chain uses TRBV19 and TRBJ2-5, with TRBD2 matching over 9 bases. V lost 11 bases to trimming and J lost 5 bases; unmatched junction nucleotides: 12. From germline, CDR1 is LNHDA and CDR2 SQIVND (reference sequence). The CDR3 covers 14 residues. The CDR3 DNA follows: TGTGCCTCGGCTAGCGGGGCGGGTGGCGAGACCCAGTACTTC. Amino acid sequence: CASASGAGGETQYF. Based on the CDR3 plus reference TRBV19 and TRBJ2-5, the full variable domain is DGGITQSPKYLFRKEGQNVTLSCEQNLNHDAMYWYRQDPGQGLRLIYYSQIVNDFQKGDIAEGYSVSREKKESFPLTVTSAQKNPTAFYLCASASGAGGETQYFGPGTRLLVL.

The chain is built from TRBV7-9 and TRBJ1-1; 11 nucleotides match TRBD1. This CDR3 spans 14 amino acids. Per the germline V gene, CDR1 is SEHNR and CDR2 is FQNEAQ (reference sequence). J gave up 4 bases and V 6 bases, and 4 bases lay outside the gene matches. The CDR3 bases are TGTGCCAGCAGAGCAGGGACAGGGGGCACTGAAGCTTTCTTT. It encodes CASRAGTGGTEAFF.

J is TRBJ2-1 and V is TRBV7-6; D is unresolved. V lost 2 bases, J lost 7 bases, and 6 bases lay in between. The CDR3 is made up of 12 amino acids. From germline, CDR1 is SGHVS and CDR2 FNYEAQ. The CDR3 DNA follows: TGTGCCAGCAGCTTACAATTGAATGAGCAGTTCTTC. It translates to CASSLQLNEQFF.

A single count supports this clone. The chain uses TRBV27 and TRBJ1-2, with D perhaps TRBD1 (6 bases). Trimming left V 1 base short and J 7 bases short, with 13 bases between. CDR3 length: 14 amino acids. Germline CDR1 and CDR2: MNHEY and SMNVEV (reference sequence). The CDR3 DNA reads TGTGCCAGCAGTTTATTTGGGCAGGGGAGTGGCTACACCTTC. This translates into CASSLFGQGSGYTF.

The chain couples TRBV19 to TRBJ1-1; tentatively, D is TRBD1 (5 bases). Germline V CDR1 and CDR2: LNHDA, SQIVND (reference sequence). Trimming took 3 bases from V and 3 from J, leaving 11 bases between them. The CDR3 extends over 14 amino acids. The CDR3 reads CASSMSRADTEAFF. CDR3 nucleotide sequence: TGTGCCAGTAGTATGAGCAGGGCGGACACTGAAGCTTTCTTT.

This chain connects TRBV6-5 to TRBJ1-1; no firm D call. The CDR3 extends over 13 amino acids. V lost 5 bases and J lost 2, with 9 bases in between. Germline V gene sequence: CDR1 MNHEY, CDR2 SVGAGI. The CDR3 protein is CASSLGSNTEAFF. The DNA for the CDR3 is TGTGCCAGCAGTCTCGGGTCAAACACTGAAGCTTTCTTT.

The chain uses TRBV6-6 and TRBJ2-7; D is uncertain. From germline, CDR1 is MNHNY and CDR2 SVGAGI (reference sequence). The CDR3 has 13 amino acids. Trimming removed 0 bases at V and 4 bases at J, with 7 bases between. CDR3 amino acids: CASSYSRDYEQYV. Here the CDR3 DNA reads TGTGCCAGCAGTTACTCGAGAGATTACGAGCAGTACGTC.

This rearrangement joins TRBV11-2 to TRBJ2-1; 9 nucleotides line up with TRBD2. The CDR3 spans 16 residues. Germline V gives CDR1 SGHAT, CDR2 FQNNGV. V lost 3 bases, J lost 3 bases, and 6 bases stayed unmatched. CDR3 DNA sequence: TGTGCCAGCAGCTTCTCACGACTAGCGGACTACAATGAGCAGTTCTTC. It yields the protein CASSFSRLADYNEQFF.

This clone was seen a handful of times. J is TRBJ1-4 and V is TRBV3-1 (or the pseudogene TRBV3-2); tentative D call: TRBD1 (5 bases). The CDR3 totals 15 residues. V was trimmed by 4 bases and J by 5 bases, leaving 14 bases between them. Germline V gene sequence: CDR1 LGHDT, CDR2 YNNKEL (reference sequence). The CDR3 is CASSRAGPVNEKLFF. The CDR3 nucleotides read TGTGCCAGCAGCCGAGCGGGACCGGTAAATGAAAAACTGTTTTTT.

The V call is TRBV11-3, the J call TRBJ1-6; 7 bases agree with TRBD1. CDR1 is SGHNT, CDR2 YENEEA, per germline. This CDR3 is built from 15 residues. Trimming removed 0 bases from V and 8 bases from J; junction bases left unmatched: 4. CDR3 in amino acids: CASSLEGQLYSPLHF. CDR3 nucleotides: TGTGCCAGCAGCTTAGAGGGACAGCTCTATTCACCCCTCCACTTT. The full variable domain, its missing parts supplied by reference TRBV11-3 and TRBJ1-6, is EAGVVQSPRYKIIEKKQPVAFWCNPISGHNTLYWYLQNLGQGPELLIRYENEEAVDDSQLPKDRFSAERLKGVDSTLKIQPAELGDSAVYLCASSLEGQLYSPLHFGNGTRLTVT.